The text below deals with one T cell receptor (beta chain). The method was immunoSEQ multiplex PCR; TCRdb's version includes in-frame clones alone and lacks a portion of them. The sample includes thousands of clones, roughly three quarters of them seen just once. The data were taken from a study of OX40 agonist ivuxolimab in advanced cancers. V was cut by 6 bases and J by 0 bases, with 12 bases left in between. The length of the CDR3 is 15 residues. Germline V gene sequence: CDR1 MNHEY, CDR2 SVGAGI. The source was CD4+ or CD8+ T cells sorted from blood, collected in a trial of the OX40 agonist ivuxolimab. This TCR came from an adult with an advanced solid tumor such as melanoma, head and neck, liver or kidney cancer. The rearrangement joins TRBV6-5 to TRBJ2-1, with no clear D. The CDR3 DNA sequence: TGTGCCAGCAGCCTGACTCGTAGCTCCTACAATGAGCAGTTCTTC. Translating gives CASSLTRSSYNEQFF.